This TCR beta chain came from a study of OX40 agonist ivuxolimab in advanced cancers. Overall study: An agonistic anti-OX40 (CD134) antibody, ivuxolimab, was used to treat the patients.

Turning to this clone: The antigen is unknown.

Regarding the study as a whole: Relatively little clonal expansion, among the lowest observed, appeared in partial responders at 0.1-3.0 mg/kg.

This table comes from immunoSEQ multiplex PCR, and its TCRdb copy is limited to in-frame clones, with some not included. Altogether tens of thousands of clones are present, approximately 89% being singletons, with the ten largest covering 0.15% to 0.2%. From germline, CDR1 is SGHRS and CDR2 YFSETQ. CDR3 length: 17 amino acids. Deletions cut 0 bases from V and 0 bases from J, with 13 bases between. The TCR comes from an adult with an advanced solid tumor such as melanoma, head and neck, liver or kidney cancer. This chain joins TRBV5-1 and TRBJ2-1, with D perhaps matching TRBD2 (5 bases). This specimen consisted of CD4+ or CD8+ T cells sorted from blood, obtained in a trial of the OX40 agonist ivuxolimab. The CDR3 loop is CASSLDAGLSSYNEQFF. CDR3 DNA: TGCGCCAGCAGCTTGGACGCGGGCCTGAGCTCCTACAATGAGCAGTTCTTC.